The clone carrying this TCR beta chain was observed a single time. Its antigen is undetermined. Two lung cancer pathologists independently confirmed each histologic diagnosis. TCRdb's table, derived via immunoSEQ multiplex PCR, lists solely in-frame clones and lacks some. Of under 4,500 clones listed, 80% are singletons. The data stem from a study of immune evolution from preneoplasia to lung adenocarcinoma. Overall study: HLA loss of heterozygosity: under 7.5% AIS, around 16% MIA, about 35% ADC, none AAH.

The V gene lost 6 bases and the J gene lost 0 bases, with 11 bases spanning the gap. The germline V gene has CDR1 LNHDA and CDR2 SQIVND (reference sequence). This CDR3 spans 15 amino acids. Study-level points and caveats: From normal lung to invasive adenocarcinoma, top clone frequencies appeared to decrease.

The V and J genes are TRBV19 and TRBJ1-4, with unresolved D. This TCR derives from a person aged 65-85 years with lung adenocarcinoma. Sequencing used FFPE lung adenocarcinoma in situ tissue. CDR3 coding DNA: TGTGCCAGTAGACCTTCACCAGCAACTAATGAAAAACTGTTTTTT. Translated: CASRPSPATNEKLFF.